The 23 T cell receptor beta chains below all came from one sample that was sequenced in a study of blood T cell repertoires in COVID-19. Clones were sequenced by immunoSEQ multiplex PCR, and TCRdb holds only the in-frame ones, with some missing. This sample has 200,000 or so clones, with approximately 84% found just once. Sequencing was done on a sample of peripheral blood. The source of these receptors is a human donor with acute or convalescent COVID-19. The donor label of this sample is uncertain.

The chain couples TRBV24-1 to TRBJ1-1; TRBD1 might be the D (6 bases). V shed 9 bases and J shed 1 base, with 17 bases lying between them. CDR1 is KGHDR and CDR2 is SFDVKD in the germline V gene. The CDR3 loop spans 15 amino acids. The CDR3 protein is CATQPTGTQNTEAFF. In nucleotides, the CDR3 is TGTGCCACCCAACCAACCGGGACACAGAACACTGAAGCTTTCTTT.

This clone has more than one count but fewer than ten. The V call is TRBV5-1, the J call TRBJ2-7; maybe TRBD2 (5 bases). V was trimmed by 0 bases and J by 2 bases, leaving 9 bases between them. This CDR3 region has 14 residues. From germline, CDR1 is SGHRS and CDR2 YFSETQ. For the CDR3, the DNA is TGCGCCAGCAGCTTGGGTCGGGATCCCTACGAGCAGTACTTC. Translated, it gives CASSLGRDPYEQYF.

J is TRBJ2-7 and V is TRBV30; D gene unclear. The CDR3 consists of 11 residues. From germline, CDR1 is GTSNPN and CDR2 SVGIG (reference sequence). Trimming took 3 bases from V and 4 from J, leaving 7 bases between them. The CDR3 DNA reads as TGTGCCTGGAGGAGAGATTACGAGCAGTACTTC. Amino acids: CAWRRDYEQYF. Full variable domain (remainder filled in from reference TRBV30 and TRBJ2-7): SQTIHQWPATLVQPVGSPLSLECTVEGTSNPNLYWYRQAAGRGLQLLFYSVGIGQISSEVPQNLSASRPQDRQFILSSKKLLLSDSGFYLCAWRRDYEQYFGPGTRLTVT.

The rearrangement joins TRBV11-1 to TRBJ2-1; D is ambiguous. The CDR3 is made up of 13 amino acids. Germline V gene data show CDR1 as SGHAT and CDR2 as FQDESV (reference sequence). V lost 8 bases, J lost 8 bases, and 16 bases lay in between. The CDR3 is CASQLVGYDEQFF. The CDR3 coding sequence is TGTGCCAGCCAGCTAGTTGGGTACGATGAGCAGTTCTTC.

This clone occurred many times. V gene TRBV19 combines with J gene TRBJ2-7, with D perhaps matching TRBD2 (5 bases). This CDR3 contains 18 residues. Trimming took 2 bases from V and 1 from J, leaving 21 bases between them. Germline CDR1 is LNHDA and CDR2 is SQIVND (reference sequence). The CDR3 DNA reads TGTGCCAGTAGTATACATGGTAGCGAGGCAAGTGTGTCCTACGAGCAGTACTTC. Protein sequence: CASSIHGSEASVSYEQYF.

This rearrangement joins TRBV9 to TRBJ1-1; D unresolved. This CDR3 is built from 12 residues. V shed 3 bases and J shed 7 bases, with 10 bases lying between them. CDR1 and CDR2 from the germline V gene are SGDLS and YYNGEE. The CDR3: CASSAGHDEAFF. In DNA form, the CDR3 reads TGTGCCAGCAGCGCCGGTCACGATGAAGCTTTCTTT.

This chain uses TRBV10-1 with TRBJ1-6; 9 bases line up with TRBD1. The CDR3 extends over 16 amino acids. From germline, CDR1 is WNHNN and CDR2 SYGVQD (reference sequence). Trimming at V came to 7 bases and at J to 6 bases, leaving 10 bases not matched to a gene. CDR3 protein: CASTSGQGLCNSPLHF. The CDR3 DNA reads TGCGCCAGCACCTCGGGACAGGGACTGTGTAATTCACCCCTCCACTTT.

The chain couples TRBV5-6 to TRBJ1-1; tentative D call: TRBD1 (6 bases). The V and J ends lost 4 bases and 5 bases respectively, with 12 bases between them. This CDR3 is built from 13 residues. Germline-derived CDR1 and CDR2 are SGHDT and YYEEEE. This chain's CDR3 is CASSLRGYTEAFF. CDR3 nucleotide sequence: TGTGCCAGCAGCCTCAGGGGATATACTGAAGCTTTCTTT. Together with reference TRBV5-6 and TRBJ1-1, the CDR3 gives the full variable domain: DAGVTQSPTHLIKTRGQQVTLRCSPKSGHDTVSWYQQALGQGPQFIFQYYEEEERQRGNFPDRFSGHQFPNYSSELNVNALLLGDSALYLCASSLRGYTEAFFGQGTRLTVV.

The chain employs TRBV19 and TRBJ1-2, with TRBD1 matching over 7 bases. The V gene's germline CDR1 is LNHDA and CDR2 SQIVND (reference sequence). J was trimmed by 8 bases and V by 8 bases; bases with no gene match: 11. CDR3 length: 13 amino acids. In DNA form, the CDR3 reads TGTGCCAGTTTAAGCTGGCAGGGGGACGGCTACACCTTC. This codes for CASLSWQGDGYTF.

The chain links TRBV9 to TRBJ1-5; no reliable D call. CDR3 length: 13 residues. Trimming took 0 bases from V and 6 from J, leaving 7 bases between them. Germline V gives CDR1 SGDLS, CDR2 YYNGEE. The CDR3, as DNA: TGTGCCAGCAGCGTAGACCCAGGTCAGCCCCAGCATTTT. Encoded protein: CASSVDPGQPQHF.

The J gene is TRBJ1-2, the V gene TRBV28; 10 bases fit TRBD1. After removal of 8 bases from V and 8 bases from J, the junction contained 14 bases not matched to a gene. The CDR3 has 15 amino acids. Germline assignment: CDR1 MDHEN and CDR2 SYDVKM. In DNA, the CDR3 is TGTGCCAGCGAGGGAAGAGGGACAGGGGCGTTAGGCTACACCTTC. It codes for CASEGRGTGALGYTF.

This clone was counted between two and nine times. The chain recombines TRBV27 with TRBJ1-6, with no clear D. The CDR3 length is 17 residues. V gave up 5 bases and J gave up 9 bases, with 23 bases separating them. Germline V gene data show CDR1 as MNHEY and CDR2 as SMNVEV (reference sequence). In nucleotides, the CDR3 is TGTGCCAGCAGTCTCTCGATAATGCGTGGAAGAGGTTCACCCCTCCACTTT. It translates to CASSLSIMRGRGSPLHF.

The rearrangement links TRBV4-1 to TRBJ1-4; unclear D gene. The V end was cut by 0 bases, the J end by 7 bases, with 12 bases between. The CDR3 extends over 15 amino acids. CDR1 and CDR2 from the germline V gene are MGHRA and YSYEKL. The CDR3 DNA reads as TGCGCCAGCAGCCAAGAAGGAGGGTATAGTGAAAAACTGTTTTTT. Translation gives CASSQEGGYSEKLFF.

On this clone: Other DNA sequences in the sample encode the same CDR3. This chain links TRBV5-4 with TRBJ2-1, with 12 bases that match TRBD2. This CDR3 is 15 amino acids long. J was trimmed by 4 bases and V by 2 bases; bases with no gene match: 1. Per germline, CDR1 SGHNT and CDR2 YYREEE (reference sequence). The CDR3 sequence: CASSLGTSGYNEQFF. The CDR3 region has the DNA TGTGCCAGCAGCTTAGGGACTAGCGGGTACAATGAGCAGTTCTTC.

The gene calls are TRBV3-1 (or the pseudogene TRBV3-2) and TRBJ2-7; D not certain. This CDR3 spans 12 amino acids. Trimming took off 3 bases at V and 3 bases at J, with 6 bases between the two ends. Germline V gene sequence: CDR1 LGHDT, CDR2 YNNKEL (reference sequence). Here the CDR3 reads CASSHGVYEQYF. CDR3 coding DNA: TGTGCCAGCAGCCACGGAGTCTACGAGCAGTACTTC.

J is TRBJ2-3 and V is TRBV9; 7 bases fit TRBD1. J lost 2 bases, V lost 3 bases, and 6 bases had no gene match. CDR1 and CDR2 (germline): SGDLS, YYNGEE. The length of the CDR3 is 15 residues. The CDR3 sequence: CASSARDSYTDTQYF. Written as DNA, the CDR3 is TGTGCCAGCAGCGCCCGGGACAGTTACACAGATACGCAGTATTTT.

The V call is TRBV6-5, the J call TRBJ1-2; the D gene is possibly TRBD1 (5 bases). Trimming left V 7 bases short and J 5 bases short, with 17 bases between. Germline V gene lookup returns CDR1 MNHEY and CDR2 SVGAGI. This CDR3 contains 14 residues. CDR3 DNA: TGTGCCAGCATACCCAGGGTCGGGGGATATGGCTACACCTTC. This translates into CASIPRVGGYGYTF.

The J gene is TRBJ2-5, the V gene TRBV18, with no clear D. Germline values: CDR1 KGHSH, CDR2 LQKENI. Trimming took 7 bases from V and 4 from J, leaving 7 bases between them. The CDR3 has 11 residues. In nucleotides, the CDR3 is TGTGCCAGCTTCCGAGGAGAGACCCAGTACTTC. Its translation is CASFRGETQYF.

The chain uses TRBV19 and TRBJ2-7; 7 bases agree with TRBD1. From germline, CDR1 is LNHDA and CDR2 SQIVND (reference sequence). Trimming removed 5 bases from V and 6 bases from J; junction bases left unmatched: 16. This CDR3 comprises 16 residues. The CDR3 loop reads CASSPLRDGTVGEQYF. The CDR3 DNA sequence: TGTGCCAGTAGTCCCCTTCGCGACGGGACAGTCGGCGAGCAGTACTTC.

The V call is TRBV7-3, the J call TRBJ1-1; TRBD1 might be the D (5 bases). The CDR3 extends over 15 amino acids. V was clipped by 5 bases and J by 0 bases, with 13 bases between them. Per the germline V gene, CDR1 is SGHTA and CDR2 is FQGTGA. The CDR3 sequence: CASSPGGRVNTEAFF. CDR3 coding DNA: TGTGCCAGCAGCCCCGGGGGGAGGGTGAACACTGAAGCTTTCTTT.

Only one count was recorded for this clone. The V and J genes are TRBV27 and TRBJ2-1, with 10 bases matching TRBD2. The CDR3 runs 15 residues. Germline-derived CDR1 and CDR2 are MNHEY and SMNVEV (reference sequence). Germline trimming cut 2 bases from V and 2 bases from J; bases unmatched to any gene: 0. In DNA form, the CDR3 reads TGTGCCAGCAGTTTACTAGCGGGAGCCTACAATGAGCAGTTCTTC. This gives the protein CASSLLAGAYNEQFF.

The DNA of the CDR3 is TGTGCCAGCAGCGTAGGGGAGGGGAGGTACGAGCAGTACTTC. It encodes CASSVGEGRYEQYF. V gene TRBV9 combines with J gene TRBJ2-7; 7 positions agree with TRBD2. The CDR3 length is 14 residues. Germline assignment: CDR1 SGDLS and CDR2 YYNGEE. Losses at the gene ends were 0 bases for V and 4 bases for J; bases not matched to a gene: 4.

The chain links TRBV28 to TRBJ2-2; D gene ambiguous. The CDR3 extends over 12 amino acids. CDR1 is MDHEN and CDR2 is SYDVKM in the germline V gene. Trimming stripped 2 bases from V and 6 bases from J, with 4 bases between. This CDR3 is CASSLIAGELFF. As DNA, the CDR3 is TGTGCCAGCAGTTTAATAGCCGGGGAGCTGTTTTTT.